This TCR beta chain emerged from a study of blood T cell repertoires in COVID-19. Study-wide context: PBMCs, B-cell-depleted T cells, or T cells were the source of the cDNA or gDNA that made up the material.

Germline CDR1 reads MNHNS; CDR2 reads SASEGT. Between the trimmed V and J ends, which lost 0 bases and 3 bases, there was a span of 10 bases. The CDR3 is made up of 15 amino acids. Sequencing used immunoSEQ multiplex PCR; TCRdb keeps in-frame clones, though not all of them. The data show approximately 92,000 clones, with around 82% seen just once and about 8.4% held by the top ten. This clonotype was obtained from a man aged 50-60 years who had recovered from COVID-19. The chain carries TRBV6-1 and TRBJ2-3; D gene unclear. Material: peripheral blood. In DNA, the CDR3 is TGTGCCAGCAGTGAAGCGGTCCAGAGGACAGATACGCAGTATTTT. This sequence encodes CASSEAVQRTDTQYF.